The 11 T cell receptor beta chains below were found in one sample sequenced in a study of shared clonotypes between healthy human individuals. As defined, naive CD8 cells were CD45RO-negative and positively selected for CCR7, with terminally differentiated effector memory CD45RA+ cells excluded. The data were produced by immunoSEQ multiplex PCR, yet TCRdb's version contains in-frame clones alone and is incomplete. The table has around 1.9 million clones, around 93% seen once. What was sequenced was naive CD8+ T cells from PBMCs. These receptors were taken from a man in his late teens or twenties in good health. Some clones in this sample may be carry-over from other donors' samples.

This clone was counted once. V gene TRBV4-2 combines with J gene TRBJ2-1; 10 positions agree with TRBD2. Trimming at V came to 4 bases and at J to 7 bases, leaving 4 bases not matched to a gene. CDR1 LGHNA and CDR2 YNFKEQ come from the germline V gene. The CDR3 is 14 amino acids. For the CDR3, the DNA is TGTGCCAGCAGCCTTAGCGGGAGGCCTAATGAGCAGTTCTTC. Protein product: CASSLSGRPNEQFF.

The rearrangement joins TRBV19 to TRBJ2-3; 11 positions agree with TRBD2. CDR3 length equals 15 residues. The trim removed 5 bases at V and 4 bases at J, leaving 5 bases unmatched. Germline V gene sequence: CDR1 LNHDA, CDR2 SQIVND (reference sequence). Written as DNA, the CDR3 is TGTGCCAGTAGTTTTAAGGGACTAGCGGCAGATACGCAGTATTTT. This translates into CASSFKGLAADTQYF.

The V gene is TRBV12-5, the J gene TRBJ2-7; TRBD1 agrees at 7 bases. V dropped 1 base and J dropped 0; count of bases not matched to a gene: 6. The CDR3 covers 16 residues. In germline, CDR1 is LGHNT, CDR2 FRNRAP. The CDR3 DNA follows: TGTGCTAGTGGTTTGGCGGGACAGAAAATCTCCTACGAGCAGTACTTC. Its protein is CASGLAGQKISYEQYF.

The V and J genes are TRBV7-3 and TRBJ2-3; the D is unclear. The CDR3 has 13 amino acids. The germline gives CDR1 SGHTA, CDR2 FQGTGA. Trimming pared 4 bases from V and 3 bases from J, leaving 8 bases between. The CDR3 nucleotides are TGTGCCAGCAGCTCGTCCGGGACAGATACGCAGTATTTT. It is translated as CASSSSGTDTQYF.

V gene TRBV2 combines with J gene TRBJ1-5; possible D gene TRBD1, 6 bases. V shed 4 bases and J shed 0 bases, with 10 bases lying between them. The CDR3 has 15 residues. Germline CDR1 is SNHLY and CDR2 is FYNNEI. CDR3 DNA: TGTGCCAGCAGTGTCCGGACAGTTAGCAATCAGCCCCAGCATTTT. It yields the protein CASSVRTVSNQPQHF.

A remark on this clone: Other DNA variants within this sample encode the same CDR3. The genes are TRBV5-1 and TRBJ2-7, with 9 bases lining up with TRBD1. Germline-derived CDR1 and CDR2 are SGHRS and YFSETQ. The CDR3 runs 14 residues. V shed 4 bases, J shed 3 bases, and the junction held 5 bases outside the gene matches. The CDR3 coding sequence is TGCGCCAGCAGCCCCCGGGACAGGGTCTACGAGCAGTACTTC. It yields the protein CASSPRDRVYEQYF.

The CDR3 loop is CASSPLASNQPQHF. The DNA of the CDR3 is TGTGCCAGCAGCCCCTTGGCTAGTAATCAGCCCCAGCATTTT. The chain has TRBV7-6 and TRBJ1-5, with D hard to call. V lost 5 bases to trimming and J lost 4 bases, with 12 bases between them. The V gene's germline CDR1 is SGHVS and CDR2 FNYEAQ. This CDR3 spans 14 amino acids.

The chain carries TRBV6-6 and TRBJ2-5; D not certain. With 1 base removed from V and 1 base from J, the gap between germline ends came to 7 bases. Germline assignment: CDR1 MNHNY and CDR2 SVGAGI (reference sequence). The CDR3 has 14 residues. The CDR3 protein is CASSYWRSQETQYF. CDR3 in DNA: TGTGCCAGCAGTTACTGGCGATCCCAAGAGACCCAGTACTTC.

A word on this clone: The sample holds other DNA sequences that translate to the same CDR3. V is TRBV27 and J is TRBJ2-1, with D perhaps TRBD2 (6 bases). Germline V gene sequence: CDR1 MNHEY, CDR2 SMNVEV (reference sequence). Trimming removed 1 base at V and 1 base at J, with 8 bases between. CDR3 size: 15 residues. CDR3 protein: CASSLYGRSYNEQFF. DNA of the CDR3: TGTGCCAGCAGTTTATATGGGAGGTCCTACAATGAGCAGTTCTTC.

For this clone: In the same sample, other DNA sequences code for this CDR3. This chain joins TRBV4-1 and TRBJ2-7, with D hard to call. The CDR3 extends over 13 amino acids. Germline loops: CDR1 MGHRA, CDR2 YSYEKL. Trimming removed 6 bases at V and 0 bases at J, with 9 bases between. The CDR3 region is CASSLTGSYEQYF. The CDR3, as DNA: TGCGCCAGCAGTCTCACTGGCTCCTACGAGCAGTACTTC.

This chain joins TRBV7-6 and TRBJ2-1, with D perhaps TRBD2 (5 bases). The CDR3 spans 17 residues. The V and J ends lost 2 bases and 0 bases respectively, with 14 bases between them. Germline CDR1 is SGHVS and CDR2 is FNYEAQ. The CDR3 sequence: CASSLWLASSSYNEQFF. The CDR3 DNA reads TGTGCCAGCAGCTTATGGCTCGCTAGCAGCTCCTACAATGAGCAGTTCTTC.